The next 15 T cell receptor beta chains were all read from a single sample in a study of blood T cell repertoires in COVID-19. TCRdb's copy holds only in-frame clones and misses some; the assay was immunoSEQ multiplex PCR. The sample consists of about 200,000 clones, approximately 82% of them appearing once. Sequencing was performed on peripheral blood. The receptors stem from a human donor in a cohort sampled during active COVID-19.

The chain combines TRBV29-1 with TRBJ2-5; D may be TRBD1 (7 bases). V was cut by 7 bases and J by 7 bases, with 22 bases left in between. Per germline, CDR1 SQVTM and CDR2 ANQGSEA. The length of the CDR3 is 14 residues. The chain's CDR3 is CSARGETGRVTQYF. The CDR3 DNA sequence: TGCAGCGCCAGGGGGGAGACAGGTCGGGTGACCCAGTACTTC. Based on the CDR3 plus reference TRBV29-1 and TRBJ2-5, the full variable domain is SAVISQKPSRDICQRGTSLTIQCQVDSQVTMMFWYRQQPGQSLTLIATANQGSEATYESGFVIDKFPISRPNLTFSTLTVSNMSPEDSSIYLCSARGETGRVTQYFGPGTRLLVL.

The chain joins TRBV7-8 to TRBJ1-5; maybe TRBD1 (6 bases). Trimming removed 3 bases from V and 2 bases from J, with 14 bases in between. This CDR3 contains 16 residues. CDR1 and CDR2 from the germline V gene are SGHVS and FQNEAQ. In DNA form, the CDR3 reads TGTGCCAGCAGCTTGGCTGCGCGACAGGGCAATCAGCCCCAGCATTTT. It is translated as CASSLAARQGNQPQHF.

This clone has just one count. V and J are TRBV27 and TRBJ2-1; tentatively, D is TRBD2 (6 bases). CDR3 size: 14 residues. CDR1 MNHEY and CDR2 SMNVEV come from the germline V gene (reference sequence). Trimming left V 3 bases short and J 9 bases short, with 15 bases between. The CDR3 coding sequence is TGTGCCAGCAGTTTGCGGGACCACCCTCGTGAGCAGTTCTTC. Amino acid sequence: CASSLRDHPREQFF.

The V gene is TRBV18, the J gene TRBJ2-2, with 9 bases identical to TRBD1. In germline, CDR1 is KGHSH, CDR2 LQKENI. V shed 3 bases, J shed 5 bases, and the junction held 4 bases outside the gene matches. The CDR3 length is 15 residues. Here the CDR3 reads CASSPGQGKTGELFF. The DNA of the CDR3 is TGTGCCAGCTCACCGGGACAGGGAAAAACCGGGGAGCTGTTTTTT.

This chain joins TRBV24-1 and TRBJ2-7, with 10 bases lining up with TRBD1. The germline V gene has CDR1 KGHDR and CDR2 SFDVKD. The V segment lost 5 bases and the J segment 5 bases; nucleotides outside the gene matches: 11. CDR3 size: 16 residues. The CDR3 spells CATSGSSGQGTHEQYF. CDR3 in DNA: TGTGCCACCAGTGGATCCTCGGGACAGGGGACCCACGAGCAGTACTTC.

The gene calls are TRBV10-3 and TRBJ1-2; 10 bases map to TRBD1. V lost 4 bases and J lost 5; bases outside the gene matches: 4. The CDR3 consists of 14 residues. CDR1 ENHRY and CDR2 SYGVKD come from the germline V gene. This CDR3 is CAISVTGGKYGYTF. The CDR3 DNA reads as TGTGCCATCAGTGTGACAGGGGGCAAGTATGGCTACACCTTC.

The chain uses TRBV2 and TRBJ2-1; 7 bases align to TRBD1. The germline V gene has CDR1 SNHLY and CDR2 FYNNEI. V was clipped by 8 bases and J by 0 bases; unmatched bases: 7. The length of the CDR3 is 15 residues. The CDR3 loop reads CASGKYRGSYNEQFF. The CDR3 bases are TGTGCCAGCGGGAAGTACAGGGGCTCCTACAATGAGCAGTTCTTC. Supplemented by reference TRBV2 and TRBJ2-1, the full variable domain reads EPEVTQTPSHQVTQMGQEVILRCVPISNHLYFYWYRQILGQKVEFLVSFYNNEISEKSEIFDDQFSVERPDGSNFTLKIRSTKLEDSAMYFCASGKYRGSYNEQFFGPGTRLTVL.

V gene TRBV11-2 combines with J gene TRBJ2-1, with 11 bases lining up with TRBD2. The CDR3 runs 16 residues. The J segment lost 2 bases and the V segment lost 5 bases, leaving 5 bases of the junction unmatched. Germline lookup yields CDR1 SGHAT and CDR2 FQNNGV. The CDR3 region is CASSPGLAGAYNEQFF. The CDR3 DNA sequence: TGTGCCAGCAGCCCCGGACTAGCGGGCGCCTACAATGAGCAGTTCTTC.

The V and J genes are TRBV7-9 and TRBJ1-2; possibly TRBD1 for D (6 bases). In germline, CDR1 is SEHNR, CDR2 FQNEAQ (reference sequence). Trimming shortened V by 4 bases and J by 6 bases, and 18 bases separated the two germline ends. The length of the CDR3 is 15 residues. CDR3 sequence: CASSSPRTDRNGYTF. CDR3 sequence (DNA): TGTGCCAGCAGCTCCCCCCGGACAGACAGAAATGGCTACACCTTC.

The CDR3 region is CASSLNAGGFNQPQHF. Here the CDR3 DNA reads TGTGCCAGCAGTTTAAATGCGGGGGGGTTTAATCAGCCCCAGCATTTT. The J gene is TRBJ1-5, the V gene TRBV27; the D gene is possibly TRBD1 (5 bases). The CDR3 spans 16 residues. Germline lookup yields CDR1 MNHEY and CDR2 SMNVEV (reference sequence). The V end was cut by 2 bases, the J end by 4 bases, with 15 bases between.

The V call is TRBV15, the J call TRBJ2-1, with 7 bases lining up with TRBD2. J lost 0 bases, V lost 5 bases, and 4 bases had no gene match. The CDR3 sequence is 15 residues long. Germline V CDR1 and CDR2: LNHNV, YYDKDF (reference sequence). CDR3 residues: CATSSSGSSYNEQFF. Written as DNA, the CDR3 is TGTGCCACCAGCTCTAGCGGCTCCTCCTACAATGAGCAGTTCTTC. The variable domain in full, completed from reference TRBV15 and TRBJ2-1, reads DAMVIQNPRYQVTQFGKPVTLSCSQTLNHNVMYWYQQKSSQAPKLLFHYYDKDFNNEADTPDNFQSRRPNTSFCFLDIRSPGLGDTAMYLCATSSSGSSYNEQFFGPGTRLTVL.

This sequence joins TRBV7-2 and TRBJ2-7, with 8 bases that match TRBD2. The CDR3 is 17 amino acids. V was clipped by 0 bases and J by 3 bases; unmatched bases: 10. Germline CDR1 and CDR2: SGHTA and FQGNSA. This CDR3 is CASSLASSAGGLYEQYF. DNA of the CDR3: TGTGCCAGCAGCTTAGCCAGCTCGGCGGGAGGTCTCTACGAGCAGTACTTC.

The chain uses TRBV24-1 and TRBJ2-7; TRBD1 agrees at 9 bases. V lost 12 bases and J lost 5; bases outside the gene matches: 7. This CDR3 is built from 12 residues. Germline V gene data show CDR1 as KGHDR and CDR2 as SFDVKD. The CDR3 is CAQGTGSHEQYF. The CDR3 DNA follows: TGTGCCCAGGGGACAGGGAGCCACGAGCAGTACTTC.

The chain couples TRBV5-5 to TRBJ1-1; D possibly corresponds to TRBD1 (6 bases). The CDR3 length is 14 residues. Trimming stripped 2 bases from V and 2 bases from J, with 10 bases between. Germline CDR1 reads SGHKS; CDR2 reads YYEKEE (reference sequence). The CDR3 coding sequence is TGTGCCAGCAGCTTAAGACAGGTCAACACTGAAGCTTTCTTT. It is translated as CASSLRQVNTEAFF. Drawing the rest from reference TRBV5-5 and TRBJ1-1, the complete variable domain is DAGVTQSPTHLIKTRGQQVTLRCSPISGHKSVSWYQQVLGQGPQFIFQYYEKEERGRGNFPDRFSARQFPNYSSELNVNALLLGDSALYLCASSLRQVNTEAFFGQGTRLTVV.

V is TRBV28 and J is TRBJ2-1; TRBD2 matches at 10 bases. The V and J ends lost 5 bases and 2 bases, in that order; junction bases with no gene match: 3. There are 15 residues in the CDR3. Germline V gene lookup returns CDR1 MDHEN and CDR2 SYDVKM. The chain's CDR3 is CASSIGLAAYNEQFF. CDR3 bases: TGTGCCAGCAGTATCGGACTAGCGGCCTACAATGAGCAGTTCTTC.